The 21 T cell receptor beta chains below were found in one sample sequenced in a study of blood T cells in healthy people across ages. Next came a second PCR, run for about 6 to 11 cycles, which used a sample-barcoded 5' primer along with a J-beta primer mix. A single record per CDR3 protein comes from TCRdb applying MiXCR to the 5' RACE reads. The repertoire consists of over 1.5 million distinct CDR3 sequences, with less than 50% occurring once and the leading ten covering approximately 2%. Sequenced sample: blood. These receptors were collected from a woman in her thirties or forties in good health.

The chain carries TRBV4-3 and TRBJ2-7, with TRBD1 identical over 12 bases. Looked up from germline, CDR1 is LGHNA and CDR2 is YSLEER. Trimming at V came to 2 bases and at J to 6 bases, leaving 8 bases not matched to a gene. The CDR3 runs 16 residues. CDR3 sequence reads: CASSQSSGTGGSEQYF. CDR3 nucleotides: TGCGCCAGCAGCCAATCCTCCGGGACAGGGGGCAGCGAGCAGTACTTC.

The CDR3 nucleotides are TGTGCCAGCAGCCAACTTTTACGGGGCAACAATGAGCAGTTCTTC. As protein: CASSQLLRGNNEQFF. The gene calls are TRBV4-2 and TRBJ2-1; either TRBD1 or TRBD2 may fit D (5 bases each). The CDR3 is made up of 15 amino acids. Trimming stripped 2 bases from V and 5 bases from J, with 13 bases between. Germline V gene data show CDR1 as LGHNA and CDR2 as YNFKEQ.

This chain joins TRBV20-1 and TRBJ2-7; D may match TRBD1 or TRBD2 (6 bases each). Germline loops: CDR1 DFQATT, CDR2 SNEGSKA (reference sequence). This CDR3 has 13 amino acids. Trimming shortened V by 4 bases and J by 2 bases, and 12 bases separated the two germline ends. Written as DNA, the CDR3 is TGCAGTGCTAATCGGGGGCGGCCCTACGAGCAGTACTTC. Its protein is CSANRGRPYEQYF.

This rearrangement joins TRBV11-2 to TRBJ2-5, with unresolved D. From germline, CDR1 is SGHAT and CDR2 FQNNGV. Trimming removed 1 base from V and 1 base from J, with 13 bases in between. The CDR3 extends over 16 amino acids. CDR3 sequence (DNA): TGTGCCAGCAGCTTAGGGGTTTACTCGGGCCAAGAGACCCAGTACTTC. Translating gives CASSLGVYSGQETQYF.

This clonotype has only a few counts. This chain joins TRBV20-1 and TRBJ1-2, with 7 positions matching TRBD1. The CDR3 runs to 14 residues. Germline CDR1 is DFQATT and CDR2 is SNEGSKA (reference sequence). V dropped 5 bases and J dropped 0; count of bases not matched to a gene: 6. CDR3 amino acids: CSASPGTANYGYTF. As DNA, the CDR3 is TGCAGTGCTTCCCCCGGGACAGCTAACTATGGCTACACCTTC.

The chain recombines TRBV12-3 or TRBV12-4 with TRBJ2-7; D is ambiguous. The CDR3 is made up of 12 amino acids. V lost 6 bases and J 5 bases, leaving 11 bases between the germline ends. This CDR3 is CASSHTNHEQYF. Here the CDR3 DNA reads TGTGCCAGCAGCCACACAAACCACGAGCAGTACTTC.

This clonotype was recorded a few times. The J gene is TRBJ2-3, the V gene TRBV7-9; 11 bases are shared with TRBD1. This CDR3 has 18 amino acids. Germline V gene sequence: CDR1 SEHNR, CDR2 FQNEAQ (reference sequence). After removal of 5 bases from V and 4 bases from J, the junction contained 14 bases not matched to a gene. This CDR3 is CASSISTPGQGGADTQYF. The CDR3 nucleotides read TGTGCCAGCAGCATATCGACCCCGGGACAGGGGGGCGCAGATACGCAGTATTTT.

The rearrangement links TRBV28 to TRBJ1-1; 10 bases are shared with TRBD1. J gave up 5 bases and V 7 bases, and 19 bases lay outside the gene matches. Germline V gives CDR1 MDHEN, CDR2 SYDVKM. There are 18 residues in the CDR3. CDR3 sequence reads: CASNYSRGQGPWGTEAFF. The CDR3 DNA reads TGTGCCAGCAACTACTCAAGGGGACAGGGGCCTTGGGGAACTGAAGCTTTCTTT.

The chain has TRBV4-1 and TRBJ1-6; D might be TRBD1 (6 bases). V lost 0 bases and J 7 bases, leaving 16 bases between the germline ends. This CDR3 comprises 17 residues. Germline V gene lookup returns CDR1 MGHRA and CDR2 YSYEKL. The CDR3 loop is CASSQEQGRTANSPLHF. DNA of the CDR3: TGCGCCAGCAGCCAAGAGCAGGGGCGGACCGCAAATTCACCCCTCCACTTT.

The chain has TRBV6-2 or TRBV6-3 and TRBJ2-7; the match to TRBD1 covers 7 bases. This CDR3 has 15 amino acids. The germline CDR1 and CDR2 sequences are MNHEY and SVGEGT. V lost 6 bases to trimming and J lost 2 bases; unmatched junction nucleotides: 10. The CDR3 nucleotides read TGTGCCAGCAGACACCCGGGACAGACAGCCTACGAGCAGTACTTC. Its protein is CASRHPGQTAYEQYF.

The J gene is TRBJ1-1, the V gene TRBV10-3; maybe TRBD1 (5 bases). The CDR3 has 14 amino acids. CDR1 and CDR2 (germline): ENHRY, SYGVKD. Trimming left V 2 bases short and J 3 bases short, with 10 bases between. The CDR3 nucleotides read TGTGCCATCAGTGAGGCGGGGCTGGACACTGAAGCTTTCTTT. Its protein is CAISEAGLDTEAFF.

The chain recombines TRBV5-1 with TRBJ2-7; D is unresolved. CDR1 and CDR2 from the germline V gene are SGHRS and YFSETQ. CDR3 length equals 15 residues. Trimming pared 4 bases from V and 3 bases from J, leaving 17 bases between. CDR3 loop: CASSPSGEGYYEQYF. CDR3 DNA sequence: TGCGCCAGCAGCCCCTCTGGGGAAGGGTACTACGAGCAGTACTTC.

This clonotype was observed once. This chain uses TRBV6-5 with TRBJ2-7; 8 nucleotides line up with TRBD1. Trimming at V came to 5 bases and at J to 2 bases, leaving 8 bases not matched to a gene. Looked up from germline, CDR1 is MNHEY and CDR2 is SVGAGI. The CDR3 spans 15 residues. CDR3 protein: CASSPDRGVAYEQYF. The CDR3 nucleotides are TGTGCCAGCAGTCCCGACAGGGGAGTCGCCTACGAGCAGTACTTC.

The chain is built from TRBV11-2 and TRBJ1-4, with 8 nucleotides matching TRBD1. This CDR3 has 14 residues. From germline, CDR1 is SGHAT and CDR2 FQNNGV. The V and J ends lost 3 bases and 8 bases, in that order; junction bases with no gene match: 5. DNA of the CDR3: TGTGCCAGCAGCTTGGACAGGGAGGACGAAAAACTGTTTTTT. It translates to CASSLDREDEKLFF. Together with reference TRBV11-2 and TRBJ1-4, the CDR3 gives the full variable domain: EAGVAQSPRYKIIEKRQSVAFWCNPISGHATLYWYQQILGQGPKLLIQFQNNGVVDDSQLPKDRFSAERLKGVDSTLKIQPAKLEDSAVYLCASSLDREDEKLFFGSGTQLSVL.

This sequence joins TRBV27 and TRBJ2-1, with 8 bases aligning to TRBD1. This CDR3 has 16 amino acids. V dropped 5 bases and J dropped 2; count of bases not matched to a gene: 8. CDR1 and CDR2 from the germline V gene are MNHEY and SMNVEV (reference sequence). The CDR3, as DNA: TGTGCCAGCAGTCTGTTACGACAGGGGACCTACAATGAGCAGTTCTTC. Its protein product is CASSLLRQGTYNEQFF.

The CDR3 DNA follows: TGTGCCATGGGTCCTAGCGGGGGGGAGGATACGCAGTATTTT. It specifies CAMGPSGGEDTQYF. V gene TRBV10-3 combines with J gene TRBJ2-3, with 12 positions matching TRBD2. CDR3 length: 14 amino acids. The V segment lost 9 bases and the J segment 6 bases; nucleotides outside the gene matches: 7. CDR1 and CDR2 from the germline V gene are ENHRY and SYGVKD.

The chain employs TRBV6-1 and TRBJ2-7; D is perhaps TRBD1 (6 bases). V was shortened by 0 bases and J by 0 bases, with 9 bases between the two germline ends. CDR3 length equals 15 residues. The germline V gene has CDR1 MNHNS and CDR2 SASEGT. The CDR3 sequence: CASSEAVTGSYEQYF. The CDR3 region has the DNA TGTGCCAGCAGTGAAGCCGTGACAGGCTCCTACGAGCAGTACTTC.

CDR3 nucleotide sequence: TGTGCCAGCAGACGGACGGTGGGCACAGATACGCAGTATTTT. It encodes CASRRTVGTDTQYF. The gene calls are TRBV27 and TRBJ2-3; D is unclear. Germline assignment: CDR1 MNHEY and CDR2 SMNVEV (reference sequence). CDR3 length: 14 residues. V dropped 6 bases and J dropped 1 base, with 11 bases sitting between them.

J is TRBJ1-1 and V is TRBV4-1, with D perhaps TRBD1 (5 bases). Trimming cost V 1 base and J 5 bases, with 20 bases left between them. CDR3 length: 17 amino acids. Germline V gene lookup returns CDR1 MGHRA and CDR2 YSYEKL. CDR3 coding DNA: TGCGCCAGCAGCCAAGGAGACAGTATTTTTTCGGGGACTGAAGCTTTCTTT. Translated: CASSQGDSIFSGTEAFF.

Concerning this clonotype: An end of the junction differs from the germline gene, which may be a read error. This chain links TRBV7-2 with TRBJ1-5; D gene uncertain. Per germline, CDR1 SGHTA and CDR2 FQGNSA. The CDR3 spans 14 residues. CDR3 coding DNA: TGTGCCGGCAGCTTAGTTGGGAGCGGCCAGCCCCAGCATTTT. It yields the protein CAGSLVGSGQPQHF.

V and J are TRBV6-6 and TRBJ1-1, with D maybe TRBD1 (5 bases). This CDR3 comprises 15 residues. V shed 1 base and J shed 1 base, with 10 bases lying between them. The V gene's germline CDR1 is MNHNY and CDR2 SVGAGI (reference sequence). In nucleotides, the CDR3 is TGTGCCAGCAGTTACTTGGGACGAAGGAACACTGAAGCTTTCTTT. It encodes CASSYLGRRNTEAFF.